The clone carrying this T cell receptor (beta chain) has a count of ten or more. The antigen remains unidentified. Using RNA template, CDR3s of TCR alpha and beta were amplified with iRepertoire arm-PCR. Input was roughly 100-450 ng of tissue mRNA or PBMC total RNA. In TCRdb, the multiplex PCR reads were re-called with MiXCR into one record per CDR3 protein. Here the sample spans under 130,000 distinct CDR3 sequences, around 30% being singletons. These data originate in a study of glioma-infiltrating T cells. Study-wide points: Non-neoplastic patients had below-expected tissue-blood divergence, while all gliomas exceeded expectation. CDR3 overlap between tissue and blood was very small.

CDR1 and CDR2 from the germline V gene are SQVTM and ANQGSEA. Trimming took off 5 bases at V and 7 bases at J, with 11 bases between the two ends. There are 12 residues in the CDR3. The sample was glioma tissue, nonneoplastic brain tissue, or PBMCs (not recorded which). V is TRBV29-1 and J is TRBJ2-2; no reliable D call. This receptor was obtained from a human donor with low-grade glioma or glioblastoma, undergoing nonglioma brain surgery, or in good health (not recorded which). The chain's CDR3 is CSVSKSGGELFF. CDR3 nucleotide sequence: TGCAGCGTTTCAAAGTCCGGCGGGGAGCTGTTTTTT.